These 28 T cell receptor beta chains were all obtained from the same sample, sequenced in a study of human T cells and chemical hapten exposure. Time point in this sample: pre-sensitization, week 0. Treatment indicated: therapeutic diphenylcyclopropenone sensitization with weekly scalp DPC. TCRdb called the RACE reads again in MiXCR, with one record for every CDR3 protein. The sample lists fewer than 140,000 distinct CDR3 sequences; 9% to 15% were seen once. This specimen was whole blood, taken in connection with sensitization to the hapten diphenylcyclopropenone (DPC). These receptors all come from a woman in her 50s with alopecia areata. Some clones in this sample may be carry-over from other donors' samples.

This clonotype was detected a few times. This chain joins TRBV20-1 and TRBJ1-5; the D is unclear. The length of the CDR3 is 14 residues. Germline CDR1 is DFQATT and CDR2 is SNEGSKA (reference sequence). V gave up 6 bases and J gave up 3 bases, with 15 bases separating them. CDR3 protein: CSAPTGGVNQPQHF. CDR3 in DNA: TGCAGTGCCCCCACCGGCGGTGTCAATCAGCCCCAGCATTTT.

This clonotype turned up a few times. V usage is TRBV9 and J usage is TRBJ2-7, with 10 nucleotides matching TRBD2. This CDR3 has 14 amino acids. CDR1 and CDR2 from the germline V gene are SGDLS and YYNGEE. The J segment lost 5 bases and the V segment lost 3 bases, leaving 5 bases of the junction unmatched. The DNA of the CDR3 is TGTGCCAGCAGCGCAACTAGCGGGGCCCACGAGCAGTACTTC. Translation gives CASSATSGAHEQYF.

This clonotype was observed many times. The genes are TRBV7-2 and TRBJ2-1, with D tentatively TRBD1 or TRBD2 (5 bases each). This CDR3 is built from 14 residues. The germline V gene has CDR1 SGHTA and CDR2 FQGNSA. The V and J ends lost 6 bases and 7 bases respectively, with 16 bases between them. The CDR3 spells CASRPTGRLNEQFF. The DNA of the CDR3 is TGTGCCAGCAGACCAACGGGACGCCTAAATGAGCAGTTCTTC.

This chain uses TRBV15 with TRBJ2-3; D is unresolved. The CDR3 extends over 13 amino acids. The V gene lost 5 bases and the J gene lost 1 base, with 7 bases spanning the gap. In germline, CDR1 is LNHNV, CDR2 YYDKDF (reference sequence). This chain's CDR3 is CATSPRGTDTQYF. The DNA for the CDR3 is TGTGCCACCAGCCCTCGGGGCACAGATACGCAGTATTTT.

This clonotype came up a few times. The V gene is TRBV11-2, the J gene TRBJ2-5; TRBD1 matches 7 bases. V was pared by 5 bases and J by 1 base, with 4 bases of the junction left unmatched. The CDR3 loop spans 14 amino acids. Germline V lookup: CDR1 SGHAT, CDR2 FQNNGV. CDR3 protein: CASSRDSPQETQYF. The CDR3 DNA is TGTGCCAGCAGCCGGGACAGTCCCCAAGAGACCCAGTACTTC.

The CDR3 nucleotides are TGTGCCAGCACGCTCCATGACCCGAGGACGAGCACTGAAGCTTTCTTT. Translation gives CASTLHDPRTSTEAFF. The chain carries TRBV2 and TRBJ1-1, with D hard to call. Germline CDR1 and CDR2: SNHLY and FYNNEI. CDR3 size: 16 residues. The V gene lost 7 bases and the J gene lost 4 bases, with 22 bases spanning the gap.

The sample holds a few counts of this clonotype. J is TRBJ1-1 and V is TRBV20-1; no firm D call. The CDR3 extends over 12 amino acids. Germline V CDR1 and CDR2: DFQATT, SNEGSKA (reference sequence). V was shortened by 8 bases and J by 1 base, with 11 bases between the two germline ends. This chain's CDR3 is CSHPGGNTEAFF. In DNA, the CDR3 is TGCAGTCACCCAGGTGGGAACACTGAAGCTTTCTTT.

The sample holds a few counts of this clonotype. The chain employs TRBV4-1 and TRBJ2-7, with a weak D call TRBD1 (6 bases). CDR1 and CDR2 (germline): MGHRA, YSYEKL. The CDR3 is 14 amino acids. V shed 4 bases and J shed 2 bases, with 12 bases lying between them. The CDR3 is CASSLRDTAYEQYF. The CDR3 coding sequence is TGCGCCAGCAGCCTCCGGGACACCGCCTACGAGCAGTACTTC.

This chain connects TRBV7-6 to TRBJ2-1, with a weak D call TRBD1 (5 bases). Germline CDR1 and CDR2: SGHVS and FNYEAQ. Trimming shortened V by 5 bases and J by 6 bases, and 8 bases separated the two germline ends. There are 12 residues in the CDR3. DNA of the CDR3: TGTGCCAGCAGCAAAAGGGGCAATGAGCAGTTCTTC. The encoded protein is CASSKRGNEQFF.

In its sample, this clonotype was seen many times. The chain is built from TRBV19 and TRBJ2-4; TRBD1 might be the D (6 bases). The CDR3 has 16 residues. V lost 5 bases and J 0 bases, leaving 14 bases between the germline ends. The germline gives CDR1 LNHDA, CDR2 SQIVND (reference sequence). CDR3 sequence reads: CASSPDSILAKNIQYF. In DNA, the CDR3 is TGTGCCAGTAGTCCGGACAGCATCTTAGCCAAAAACATTCAGTACTTC.

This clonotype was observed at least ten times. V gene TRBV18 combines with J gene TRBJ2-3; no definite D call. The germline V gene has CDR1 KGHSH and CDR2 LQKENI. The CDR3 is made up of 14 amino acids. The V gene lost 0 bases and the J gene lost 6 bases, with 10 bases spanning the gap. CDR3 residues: CASSPPDVPDTQYF. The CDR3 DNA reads TGTGCCAGCTCACCACCGGACGTACCCGATACGCAGTATTTT.

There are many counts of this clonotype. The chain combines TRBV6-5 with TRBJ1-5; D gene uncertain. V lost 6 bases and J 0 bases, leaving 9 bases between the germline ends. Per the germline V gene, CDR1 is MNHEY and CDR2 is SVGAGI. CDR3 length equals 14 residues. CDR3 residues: CASRRTVSNQPQHF. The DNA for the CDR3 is TGTGCCAGCAGGCGAACAGTTAGCAATCAGCCCCAGCATTTT.

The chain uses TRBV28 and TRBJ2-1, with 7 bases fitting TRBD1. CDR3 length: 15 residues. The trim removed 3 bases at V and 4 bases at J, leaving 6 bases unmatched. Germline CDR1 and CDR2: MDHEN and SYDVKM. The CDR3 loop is CASSFLKDRYNEQFF. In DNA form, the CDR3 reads TGTGCCAGCAGTTTCCTGAAGGACAGGTACAATGAGCAGTTCTTC.

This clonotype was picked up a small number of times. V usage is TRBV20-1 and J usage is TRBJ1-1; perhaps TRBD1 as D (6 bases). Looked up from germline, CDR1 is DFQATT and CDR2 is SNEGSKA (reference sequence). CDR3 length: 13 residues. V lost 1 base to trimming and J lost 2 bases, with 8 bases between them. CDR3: CSARGGGNTEAFF. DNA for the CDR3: TGCAGTGCTAGAGGCGGGGGCAACACTGAAGCTTTCTTT.

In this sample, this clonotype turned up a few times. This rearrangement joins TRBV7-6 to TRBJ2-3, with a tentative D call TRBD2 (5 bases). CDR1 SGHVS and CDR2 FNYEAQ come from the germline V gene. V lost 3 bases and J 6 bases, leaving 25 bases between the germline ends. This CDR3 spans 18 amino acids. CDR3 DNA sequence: TGTGCCAGCAGCTTCGTAGCCTCCTCCGGCGGGCTGGAGGATACGCAGTATTTT. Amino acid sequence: CASSFVASSGGLEDTQYF.

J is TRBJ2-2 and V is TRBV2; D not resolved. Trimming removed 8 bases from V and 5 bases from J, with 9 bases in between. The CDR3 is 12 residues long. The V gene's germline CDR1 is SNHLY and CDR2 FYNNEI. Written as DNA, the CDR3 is TGTGCCAGCCGGCGAATGACCGGGGAGCTGTTTTTT. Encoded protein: CASRRMTGELFF.

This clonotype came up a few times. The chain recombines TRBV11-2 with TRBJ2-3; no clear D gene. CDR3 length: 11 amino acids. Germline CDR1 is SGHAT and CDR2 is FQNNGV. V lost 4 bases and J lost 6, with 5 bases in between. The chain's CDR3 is CASSSRDTQYF. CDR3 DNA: TGTGCCAGCAGCTCGAGGGATACGCAGTATTTT. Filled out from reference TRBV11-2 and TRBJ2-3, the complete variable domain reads EAGVAQSPRYKIIEKRQSVAFWCNPISGHATLYWYQQILGQGPKLLIQFQNNGVVDDSQLPKDRFSAERLKGVDSTLKIQPAKLEDSAVYLCASSSRDTQYFGPGTRLTVL.

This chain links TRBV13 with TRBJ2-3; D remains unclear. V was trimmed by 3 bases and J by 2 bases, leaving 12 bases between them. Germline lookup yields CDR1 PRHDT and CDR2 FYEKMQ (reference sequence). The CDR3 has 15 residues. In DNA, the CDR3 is TGTGCCAGCAGCTTCAATCGGGCAAACACAGATACGCAGTATTTT. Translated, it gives CASSFNRANTDTQYF.

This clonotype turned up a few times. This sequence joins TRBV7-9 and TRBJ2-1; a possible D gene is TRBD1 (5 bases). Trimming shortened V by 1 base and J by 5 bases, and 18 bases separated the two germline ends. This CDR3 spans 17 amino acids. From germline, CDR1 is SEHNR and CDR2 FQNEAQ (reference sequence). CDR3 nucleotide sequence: TGTGCCAGCAGCTTAGTCACTGGCAGGGTGGTTGACAATGAGCAGTTCTTC. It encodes CASSLVTGRVVDNEQFF.

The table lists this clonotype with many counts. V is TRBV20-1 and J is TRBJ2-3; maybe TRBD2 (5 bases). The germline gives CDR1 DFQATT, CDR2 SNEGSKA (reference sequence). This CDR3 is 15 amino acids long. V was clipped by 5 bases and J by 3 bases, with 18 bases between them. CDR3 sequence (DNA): TGCAGTGCTCCAGAACTAGGTCATCAAACAGATACGCAGTATTTT. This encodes CSAPELGHQTDTQYF.

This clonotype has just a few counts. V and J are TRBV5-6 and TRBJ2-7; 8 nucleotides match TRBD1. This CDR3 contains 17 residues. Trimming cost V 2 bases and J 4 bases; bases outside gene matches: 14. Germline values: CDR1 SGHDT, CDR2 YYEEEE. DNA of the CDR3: TGTGCCAGCAGCTTTACCGGGACAGGACCTCGGAGGTACGAGCAGTACTTC. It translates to CASSFTGTGPRRYEQYF. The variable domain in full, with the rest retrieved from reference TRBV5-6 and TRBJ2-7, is DAGVTQSPTHLIKTRGQQVTLRCSPKSGHDTVSWYQQALGQGPQFIFQYYEEEERQRGNFPDRFSGHQFPNYSSELNVNALLLGDSALYLCASSFTGTGPRRYEQYFGPGTRLTVT.

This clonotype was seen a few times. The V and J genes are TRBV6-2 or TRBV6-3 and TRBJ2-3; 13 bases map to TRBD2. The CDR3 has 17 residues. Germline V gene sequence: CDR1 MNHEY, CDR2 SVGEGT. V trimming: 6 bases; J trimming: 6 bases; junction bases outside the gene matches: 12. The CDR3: CASSPGLAGAWLDTQYF. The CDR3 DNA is TGTGCCAGCAGCCCAGGACTAGCGGGGGCCTGGTTGGATACGCAGTATTTT.

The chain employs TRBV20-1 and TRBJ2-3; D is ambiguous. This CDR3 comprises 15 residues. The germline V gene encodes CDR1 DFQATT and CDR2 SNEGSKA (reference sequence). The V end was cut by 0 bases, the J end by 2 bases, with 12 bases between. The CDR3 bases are TGCAGTGCTAGAGATCTGGTGCAGGCCACAGATACGCAGTATTTT. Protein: CSARDLVQATDTQYF.

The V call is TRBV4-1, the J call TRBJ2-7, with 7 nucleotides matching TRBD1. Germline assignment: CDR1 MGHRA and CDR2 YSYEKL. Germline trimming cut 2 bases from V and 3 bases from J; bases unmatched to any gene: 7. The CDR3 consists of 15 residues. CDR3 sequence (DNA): TGCGCCAGCAGCCAATACCCGGGACAGAACTACGAGCAGTACTTC. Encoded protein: CASSQYPGQNYEQYF.

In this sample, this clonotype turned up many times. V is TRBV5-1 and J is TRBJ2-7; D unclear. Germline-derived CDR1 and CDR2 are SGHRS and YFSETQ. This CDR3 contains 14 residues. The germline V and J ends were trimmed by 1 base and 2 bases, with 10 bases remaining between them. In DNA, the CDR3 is TGCGCCAGCAGCTTGAAAGATACTCCCTACGAGCAGTACTTC. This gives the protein CASSLKDTPYEQYF.

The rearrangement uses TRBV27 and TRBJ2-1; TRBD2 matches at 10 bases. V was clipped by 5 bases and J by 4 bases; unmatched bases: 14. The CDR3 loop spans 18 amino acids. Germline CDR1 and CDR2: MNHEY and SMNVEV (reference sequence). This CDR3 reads CASSPTESGRASYNEQFF. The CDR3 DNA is TGTGCCAGCAGTCCAACCGAAAGCGGGAGGGCGTCGTACAATGAGCAGTTCTTC.

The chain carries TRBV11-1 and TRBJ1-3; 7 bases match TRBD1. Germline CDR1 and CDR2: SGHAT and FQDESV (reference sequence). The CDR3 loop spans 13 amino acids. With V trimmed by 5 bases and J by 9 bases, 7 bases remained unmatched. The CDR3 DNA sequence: TGTGCCAGCAGCGCGGGACAGCAGTCCACCATATATTTT. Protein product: CASSAGQQSTIYF.

CDR3 DNA: TGTGCCAGCCCCCCCAATACGGGCAATTCTCCGACTGAAGCTTTCTTT. Residues: CASPPNTGNSPTEAFF. The rearrangement uses TRBV28 and TRBJ1-1, with D unresolved. The length of the CDR3 is 16 residues. CDR1 and CDR2 from the germline V gene are MDHEN and SYDVKM. The germline V and J ends were trimmed by 8 bases and 5 bases, with 24 bases remaining between them.